The 17 T cell receptor beta chains below come from one sample, sequenced in a study of T cell changes during pregnancy in multiple sclerosis. The repertoire was sequenced with immunoSEQ multiplex PCR; TCRdb's copy has only in-frame clones and lacks some. The sample includes roughly 76,000 clones, under 95% of them seen just once. This sample comprised CD4+ T cells from peripheral blood mononuclear cells, obtained in the second trimester of pregnancy. These receptor sequences come from a female donor with multiple sclerosis, enrolled in a pregnancy study.

The rearrangement uses TRBV7-8 and TRBJ1-1, with a weak D call TRBD1 (5 bases). There are 16 residues in the CDR3. CDR1 and CDR2 (germline): SGHVS, FQNEAQ. Trimming left V 6 bases short and J 1 base short, with 18 bases between. The CDR3 nucleotides are TGTGCCAGCAGATCCGACCCGGGACTGACGAACACTGAAGCTTTCTTT. It codes for CASRSDPGLTNTEAFF.

The sample holds a few counts of this clone. The CDR3 DNA reads TGTGCCAGCAGTGTTCAGGGAGGGAATAGCAATCAGCCCCAGCATTTT. Its translation is CASSVQGGNSNQPQHF. The chain uses TRBV2 and TRBJ1-5; maybe TRBD1 (5 bases). Trimming stripped 4 bases from V and 0 bases from J, with 13 bases between. The CDR3 is 16 amino acids. The germline CDR1 and CDR2 sequences are SNHLY and FYNNEI.

The chain is built from TRBV18 and TRBJ1-1; 8 positions agree with TRBD1. The germline gives CDR1 KGHSH, CDR2 LQKENI. The CDR3 extends over 18 amino acids. Trimming took 6 bases from V and 4 from J; bases not matched to a gene: 19. CDR3 in amino acids: CASSSLSGTGLTSTEAFF. CDR3 DNA sequence: TGTGCCAGCTCCTCATTATCCGGGACAGGCCTTACGTCCACTGAAGCTTTCTTT.

V usage is TRBV9 and J usage is TRBJ2-1, with 13 bases aligning to TRBD2. In germline, CDR1 is SGDLS, CDR2 YYNGEE. This CDR3 region has 17 residues. Trimming removed 4 bases from V and 2 bases from J; junction bases left unmatched: 6. DNA for the CDR3: TGTGCCAGCAGCACCGGACTAGCGGGGGCCGCCTACAATGAGCAGTTCTTC. Amino acids: CASSTGLAGAAYNEQFF.

The chain employs TRBV7-3 and TRBJ2-1; a possible D gene is TRBD2 (5 bases). The germline V gene has CDR1 SGHTA and CDR2 FQGTGA. V shed 8 bases and J shed 7 bases, with 15 bases lying between them. The CDR3 consists of 13 residues. DNA of the CDR3: TGTGCCAGCGGAAACGGACCGGGGAATGAGCAGTTCTTC. Amino acid sequence: CASGNGPGNEQFF.

V is TRBV11-3 and J is TRBJ2-6, with 8 bases fitting TRBD2. This CDR3 has 15 amino acids. Germline V lookup: CDR1 SGHNT, CDR2 YENEEA. The junction had 7 bases not matched to a gene; V was cut back by 7 bases and J by 5 bases. CDR3 DNA sequence: TGTGCCAGCACTCCGGGAGGGGGGCGGGCCAACGTCCTGACTTTC. Amino acid sequence: CASTPGGGRANVLTF.

The chain joins TRBV2 to TRBJ2-5; 7 bases match TRBD1. The CDR3 runs 14 residues. The V and J ends lost 5 bases and 1 base, in that order; junction bases with no gene match: 4. Germline lookup yields CDR1 SNHLY and CDR2 FYNNEI. Written as DNA, the CDR3 is TGTGCCAGCAGTCCGACAGGGACCCAAGAGACCCAGTACTTC. It yields the protein CASSPTGTQETQYF.

This rearrangement joins TRBV2 to TRBJ1-2; D remains ambiguous. Germline-derived CDR1 and CDR2 are SNHLY and FYNNEI. The V gene lost 7 bases and the J gene lost 5 bases, with 14 bases spanning the gap. The CDR3 runs 13 residues. The CDR3 sequence: CASKRTDIYGYTF. The CDR3 DNA sequence: TGTGCCAGCAAGCGGACTGACATTTATGGCTACACCTTC. The variable domain in full, completed from reference TRBV2 and TRBJ1-2, reads EPEVTQTPSHQVTQMGQEVILRCVPISNHLYFYWYRQILGQKVEFLVSFYNNEISEKSEIFDDQFSVERPDGSNFTLKIRSTKLEDSAMYFCASKRTDIYGYTFGSGTRLTVV.

The chain employs TRBV15 and TRBJ1-2, with no clear D. V dropped 0 bases and J dropped 7 bases, with 6 bases sitting between them. CDR3 length equals 12 residues. Germline CDR1 and CDR2: LNHNV and YYDKDF (reference sequence). DNA for the CDR3: TGTGCCACCAGCAGAGATTTCAGTGGCTACACCTTC. It specifies CATSRDFSGYTF.

The genes are TRBV14 and TRBJ2-7; 8 bases fit TRBD1. This CDR3 is built from 14 residues. J lost 1 base, V lost 4 bases, and 3 bases had no gene match. Looked up from germline, CDR1 is SGHDN and CDR2 is FVKESK. CDR3 nucleotide sequence: TGTGCCAGCAGCCCTAGACAGGGGTCCTACGAGCAGTACTTC. Protein product: CASSPRQGSYEQYF.

The chain is built from TRBV28 and TRBJ1-5; D gene ambiguous. Germline CDR1 is MDHEN and CDR2 is SYDVKM. Trimming took 6 bases from V and 2 from J, leaving 17 bases between them. The CDR3 loop spans 16 amino acids. The CDR3 spells CASSSPRVGGNQPQHF. The CDR3 DNA sequence: TGTGCCAGCAGCTCCCCGAGGGTTGGAGGCAATCAGCCCCAGCATTTT.

V gene TRBV19 combines with J gene TRBJ1-2; D possibly corresponds to TRBD1 (5 bases). The V and J ends lost 0 bases and 4 bases respectively, with 12 bases between them. Germline V gives CDR1 LNHDA, CDR2 SQIVND (reference sequence). This CDR3 spans 15 amino acids. This CDR3 reads CASSIDWQGLYGYTF. The CDR3 DNA reads as TGTGCCAGTAGTATAGACTGGCAGGGACTCTATGGCTACACCTTC. Full variable domain (rest looked up from reference TRBV19 and TRBJ1-2): DGGITQSPKYLFRKEGQNVTLSCEQNLNHDAMYWYRQDPGQGLRLIYYSQIVNDFQKGDIAEGYSVSREKKESFPLTVTSAQKNPTAFYLCASSIDWQGLYGYTFGSGTRLTVV.

The chain couples TRBV28 to TRBJ1-2; a possible D gene is TRBD1 (5 bases). CDR3 size: 14 residues. Trimming shortened V by 2 bases and J by 8 bases, and 15 bases separated the two germline ends. Per the germline V gene, CDR1 is MDHEN and CDR2 is SYDVKM. As DNA, the CDR3 is TGTGCCAGCAGTTTAGAGCAGGGTGAACGGGGCTACACCTTC. Translated, it gives CASSLEQGERGYTF.

This rearrangement joins TRBV18 to TRBJ2-3; 8 bases line up with TRBD2. The V gene end was trimmed by 3 bases and the J gene end by 1 base; junction bases not matched to a gene: 6. Germline V gene sequence: CDR1 KGHSH, CDR2 LQKENI. The CDR3 has 16 amino acids. CDR3 sequence: CASSPYRAGGTDTQYF. CDR3 sequence (DNA): TGTGCCAGCTCACCCTACCGAGCGGGAGGCACAGATACGCAGTATTTT.

The rearrangement uses TRBV5-1 and TRBJ2-2, with D possibly being TRBD2 (6 bases). The germline V and J ends were trimmed by 3 bases and 7 bases, with 13 bases remaining between them. Germline V lookup: CDR1 SGHRS, CDR2 YFSETQ. CDR3 size: 14 residues. The CDR3 is CASSSLASGGELFF. The CDR3 nucleotides are TGCGCCAGCAGCTCCCTAGCGAGCGGCGGGGAGCTGTTTTTT.

The J gene is TRBJ1-6, the V gene TRBV5-6; 8 bases align to TRBD1. The V gene's germline CDR1 is SGHDT and CDR2 YYEEEE. V lost 2 bases and J lost 8; bases outside the gene matches: 6. The CDR3 contains 15 residues. The CDR3 DNA reads as TGTGCCAGCAGCTTTGGGACAGGCCTTGATTCACCCCTCCACTTT. Encoded protein: CASSFGTGLDSPLHF.

The rearrangement uses TRBV11-3 and TRBJ1-6; 9 bases are shared with TRBD1. V shed 1 base, J shed 6 bases, and the junction held 1 base outside the gene matches. CDR3 length equals 15 residues. Germline CDR1 and CDR2: SGHNT and YENEEA. CDR3 residues: CASSLAGQGNSPLHF. CDR3 nucleotide sequence: TGTGCCAGCAGCTTAGCGGGACAGGGTAATTCACCCCTCCACTTT.